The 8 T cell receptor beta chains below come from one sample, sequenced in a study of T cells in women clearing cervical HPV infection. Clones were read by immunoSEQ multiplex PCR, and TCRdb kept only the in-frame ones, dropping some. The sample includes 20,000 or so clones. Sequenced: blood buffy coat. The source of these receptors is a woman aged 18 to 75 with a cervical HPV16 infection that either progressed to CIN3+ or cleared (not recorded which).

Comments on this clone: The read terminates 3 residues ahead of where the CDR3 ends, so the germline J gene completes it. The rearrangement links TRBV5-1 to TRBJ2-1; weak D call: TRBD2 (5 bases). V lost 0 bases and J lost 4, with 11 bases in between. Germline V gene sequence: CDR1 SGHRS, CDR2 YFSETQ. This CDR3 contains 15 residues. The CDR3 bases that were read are TGCGCCAGCAGCTTGGGCCCCGGGGATTACAATGAG. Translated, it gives CASSLGPGDYNE. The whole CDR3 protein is CASSLGPGDYNEQFF.

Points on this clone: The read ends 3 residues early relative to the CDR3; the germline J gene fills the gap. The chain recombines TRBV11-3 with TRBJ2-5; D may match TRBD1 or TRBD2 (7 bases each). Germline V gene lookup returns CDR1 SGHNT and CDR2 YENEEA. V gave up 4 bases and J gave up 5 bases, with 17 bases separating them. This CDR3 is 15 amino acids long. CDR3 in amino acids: CASSYDNRGGETQYF. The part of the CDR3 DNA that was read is TGTGCCAGCAGCTACGATAACAGGGGAGGGGAGACC.

The CDR3 protein is CSLGGTGGVQETQYF. The sequenced part of the CDR3 DNA is TGCAGCCTTGGGGGAACAGGGGGTGTTCAAGAGACC. The gene calls are TRBV29-1 and TRBJ2-5, with 8 positions matching TRBD1. The read finishes 3 residues shy of the CDR3 end, and the germline J gene is used to complete it. This CDR3 has 15 amino acids. V gave up 8 bases and J gave up 2 bases; unmatched junction bases: 13. Germline-derived CDR1 and CDR2 are SQVTM and ANQGSEA.

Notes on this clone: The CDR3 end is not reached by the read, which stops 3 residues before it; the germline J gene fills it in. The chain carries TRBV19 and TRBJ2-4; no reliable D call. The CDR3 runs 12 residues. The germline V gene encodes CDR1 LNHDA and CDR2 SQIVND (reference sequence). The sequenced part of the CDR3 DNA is TGTGCCAGTACTTCCCGATTCTATGGT. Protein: CASTSRFYG. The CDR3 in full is CASTSRFYGQYF.

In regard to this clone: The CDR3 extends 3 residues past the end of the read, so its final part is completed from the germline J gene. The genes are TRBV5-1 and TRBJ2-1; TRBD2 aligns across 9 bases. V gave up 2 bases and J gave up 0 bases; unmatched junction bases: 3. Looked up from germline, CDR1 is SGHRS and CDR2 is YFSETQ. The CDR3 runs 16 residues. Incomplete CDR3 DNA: TGCGCCAGCAGCTTTTGGCGGGGGGGCTCCTACAATGAG. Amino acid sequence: CASSFWRGGSYNE. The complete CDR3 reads CASSFWRGGSYNEQFF. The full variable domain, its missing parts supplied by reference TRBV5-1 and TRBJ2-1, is KAGVTQTPRYLIKTRGQQVTLSCSPISGHRSVSWYQQTPGQGLQFLFEYFSETQRNKGNFPGRFSGRQFSNSRSEMNVSTLELGDSALYLCASSFWRGGSYNEQFFGPGTRLTVL.

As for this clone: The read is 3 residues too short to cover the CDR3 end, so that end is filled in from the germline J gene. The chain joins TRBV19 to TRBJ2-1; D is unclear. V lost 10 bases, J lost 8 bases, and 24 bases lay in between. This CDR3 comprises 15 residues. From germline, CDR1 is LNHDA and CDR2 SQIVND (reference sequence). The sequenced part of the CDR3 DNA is TGTGCCACTAGGCTTAGGGCAGGTAATTGGGATGAG. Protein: CATRLRAGNWDE. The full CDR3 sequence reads CATRLRAGNWDEQFF.

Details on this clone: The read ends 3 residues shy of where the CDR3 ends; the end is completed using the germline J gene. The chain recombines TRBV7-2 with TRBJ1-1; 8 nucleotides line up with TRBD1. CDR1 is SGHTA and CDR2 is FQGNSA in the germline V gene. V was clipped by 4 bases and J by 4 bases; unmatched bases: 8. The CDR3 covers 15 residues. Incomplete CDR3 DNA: TGTGCCAGCAGCTCCCTCGACAGGGGAGGCACTGAA. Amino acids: CASSSLDRGGTE. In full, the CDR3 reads CASSSLDRGGTEAFF.

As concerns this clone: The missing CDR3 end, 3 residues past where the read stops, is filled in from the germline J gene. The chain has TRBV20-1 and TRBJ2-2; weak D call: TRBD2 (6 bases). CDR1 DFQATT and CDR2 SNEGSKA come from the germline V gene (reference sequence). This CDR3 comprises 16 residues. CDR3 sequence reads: CSARDPSGGRGEKLFF. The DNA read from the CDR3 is TGCAGTGCTAGAGATCCCTCCGGGGGTAGAGGTGAAAAG.